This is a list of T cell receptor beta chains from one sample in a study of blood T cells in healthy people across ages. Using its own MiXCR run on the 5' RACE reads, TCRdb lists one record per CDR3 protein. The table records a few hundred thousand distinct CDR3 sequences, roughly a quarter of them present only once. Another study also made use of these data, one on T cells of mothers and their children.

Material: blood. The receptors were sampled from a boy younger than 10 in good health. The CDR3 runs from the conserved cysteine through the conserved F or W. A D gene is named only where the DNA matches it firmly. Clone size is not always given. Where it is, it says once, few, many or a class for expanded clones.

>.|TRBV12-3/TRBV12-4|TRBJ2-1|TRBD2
CASSFHSGRGGNEQFF
TGTGCCAGCAGTTTTCATAGCGGGAGGGGGGGCAATGAGCAGTTCTTC
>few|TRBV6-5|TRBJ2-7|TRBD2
CATALTSGSLLEQYF
TGTGCCACCGCGCTAACTAGCGGGAGCCTTCTCGAGCAGTACTTC
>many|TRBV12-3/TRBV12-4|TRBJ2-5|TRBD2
CASRIAGLEETQYF
TGTGCCAGCCGTATAGCGGGTCTTGAAGAGACCCAGTACTTC
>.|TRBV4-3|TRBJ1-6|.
CASSQEGSNNSPLHF
TGCGCCAGCAGCCAAGAGGGCAGCAATAATTCACCCCTCCACTTT
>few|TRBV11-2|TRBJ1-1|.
CASSLVRNMNTEAFF
TGTGCCAGCAGCTTAGTGAGGAACATGAACACTGAAGCTTTCTTT
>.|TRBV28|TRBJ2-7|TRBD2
CASSSTSGASYEQYF
TGTGCCAGCAGTTCTACTAGCGGGGCTTCCTACGAGCAGTACTTC
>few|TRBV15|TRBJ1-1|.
CATSRRASEAFF
TGTGCCACCAGCAGGCGGGCGTCTGAAGCTTTCTTT
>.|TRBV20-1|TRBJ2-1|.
CSAGTLRDEQFF
TGCAGTGCCGGGACCTTGAGGGATGAGCAGTTCTTC
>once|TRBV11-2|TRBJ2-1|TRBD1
CASSYRGYAYNEQFF
TGTGCCAGCAGTTACAGGGGCTACGCCTACAATGAGCAGTTCTTC
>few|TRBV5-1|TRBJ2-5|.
CASSLDRGPYQETQYF
TGCGCCAGCAGCTTGGACCGGGGGCCGTACCAAGAGACCCAGTACTTC
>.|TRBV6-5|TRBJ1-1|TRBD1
CASSYQPTGVENTEAFF
TGTGCCAGCAGTTACCAGCCAACAGGGGTTGAGAACACTGAAGCTTTCTTT
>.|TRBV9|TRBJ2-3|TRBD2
CASSVAPSGGTDTQYF
TGTGCCAGCAGCGTAGCCCCTAGCGGGGGCACAGATACGCAGTATTTT
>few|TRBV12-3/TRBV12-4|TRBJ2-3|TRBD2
CASSLYRPSGRTDTQYF
TGTGCCAGCAGTTTATACCGCCCTAGCGGGAGAACAGATACGCAGTATTTT
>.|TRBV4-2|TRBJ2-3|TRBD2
CASSQGTREDTQYF
TGTGCCAGCAGCCAGGGGACTAGGGAAGATACGCAGTATTTT
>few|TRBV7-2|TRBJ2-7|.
CASSLATGFRSYEQYF
TGTGCCAGCAGCTTAGCTACAGGGTTCCGCTCCTACGAGCAGTACTTC
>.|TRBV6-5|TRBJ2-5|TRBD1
CASSFGTGTPTQYF
TGTGCCAGCAGTTTTGGGACAGGGACCCCGACCCAGTACTTC
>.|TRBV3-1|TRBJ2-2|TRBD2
CASSQGSGGTGELFF
TGTGCCAGCAGCCAAGGGAGCGGGGGGACCGGGGAGCTGTTTTTT
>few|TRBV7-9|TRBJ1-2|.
CASQEGGGYTF
TGTGCCAGCCAAGAAGGGGGAGGCTACACCTTC